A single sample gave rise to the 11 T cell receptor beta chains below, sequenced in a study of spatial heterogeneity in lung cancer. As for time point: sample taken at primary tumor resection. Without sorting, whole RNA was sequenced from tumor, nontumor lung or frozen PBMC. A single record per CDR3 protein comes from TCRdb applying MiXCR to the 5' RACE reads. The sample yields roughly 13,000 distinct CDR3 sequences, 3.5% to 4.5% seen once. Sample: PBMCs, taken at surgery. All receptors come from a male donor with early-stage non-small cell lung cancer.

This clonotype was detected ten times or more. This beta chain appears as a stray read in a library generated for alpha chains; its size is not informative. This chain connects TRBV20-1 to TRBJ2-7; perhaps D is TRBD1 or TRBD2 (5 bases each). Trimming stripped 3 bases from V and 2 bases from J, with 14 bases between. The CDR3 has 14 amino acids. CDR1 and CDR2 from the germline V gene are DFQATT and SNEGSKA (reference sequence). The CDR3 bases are TGCAGTGCTAGGGGGACCCCCGTGCCCTACGAGCAGTACTTC. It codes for CSARGTPVPYEQYF.

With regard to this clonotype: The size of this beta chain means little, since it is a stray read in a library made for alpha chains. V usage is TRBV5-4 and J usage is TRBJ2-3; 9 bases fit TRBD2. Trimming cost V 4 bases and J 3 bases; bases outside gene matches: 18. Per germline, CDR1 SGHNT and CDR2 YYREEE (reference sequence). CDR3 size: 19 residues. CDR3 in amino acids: CASSPVPGGSGRSTDTQYF. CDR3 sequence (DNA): TGTGCCAGCAGCCCCGTGCCCGGGGGTAGCGGGAGATCTACAGATACGCAGTATTTT.

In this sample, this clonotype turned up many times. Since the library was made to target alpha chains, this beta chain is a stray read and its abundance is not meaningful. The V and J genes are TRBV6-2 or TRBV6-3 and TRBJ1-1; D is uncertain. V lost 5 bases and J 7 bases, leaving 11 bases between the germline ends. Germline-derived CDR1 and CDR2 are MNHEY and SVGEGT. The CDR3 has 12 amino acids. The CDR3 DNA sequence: TGTGCCAGCAGTACGGGCGGAGGTGAAGCTTTCTTT. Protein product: CASSTGGGEAFF.

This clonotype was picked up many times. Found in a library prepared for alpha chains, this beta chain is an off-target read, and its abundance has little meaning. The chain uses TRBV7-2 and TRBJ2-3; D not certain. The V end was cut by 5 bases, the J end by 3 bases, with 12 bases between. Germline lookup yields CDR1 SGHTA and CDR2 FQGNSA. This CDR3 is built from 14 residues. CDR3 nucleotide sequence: TGTGCCAGCAGCGGGCCCGTGGCTACAGATACGCAGTATTTT. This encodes CASSGPVATDTQYF.

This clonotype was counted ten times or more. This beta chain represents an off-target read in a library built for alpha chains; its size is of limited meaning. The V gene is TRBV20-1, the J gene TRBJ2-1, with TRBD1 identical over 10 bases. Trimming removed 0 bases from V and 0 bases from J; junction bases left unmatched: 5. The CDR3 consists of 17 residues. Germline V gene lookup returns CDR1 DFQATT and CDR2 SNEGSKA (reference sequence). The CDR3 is CSARDGTGASSYNEQFF. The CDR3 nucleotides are TGCAGTGCTAGAGATGGGACAGGGGCGAGCTCCTACAATGAGCAGTTCTTC.

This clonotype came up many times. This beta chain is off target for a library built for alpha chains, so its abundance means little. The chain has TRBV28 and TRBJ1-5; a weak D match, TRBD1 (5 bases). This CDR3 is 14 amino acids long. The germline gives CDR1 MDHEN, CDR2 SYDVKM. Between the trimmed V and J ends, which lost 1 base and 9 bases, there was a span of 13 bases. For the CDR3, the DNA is TGTGCCAGCAGTTTATCGGCAGGGTCTGGGCCCCAGCATTTT. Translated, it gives CASSLSAGSGPQHF.

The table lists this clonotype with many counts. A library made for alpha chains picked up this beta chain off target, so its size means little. CDR3 amino acids: CASSLGAADTQYF. CDR3 bases: TGTGCCAGCAGCTTAGGGGCTGCGGATACGCAGTATTTT. The rearrangement links TRBV11-3 to TRBJ2-3; no reliable D call. The CDR3 sequence is 13 residues long. Trimming took 1 base from V and 6 from J, leaving 8 bases between them. Germline CDR1 reads SGHNT; CDR2 reads YENEEA.

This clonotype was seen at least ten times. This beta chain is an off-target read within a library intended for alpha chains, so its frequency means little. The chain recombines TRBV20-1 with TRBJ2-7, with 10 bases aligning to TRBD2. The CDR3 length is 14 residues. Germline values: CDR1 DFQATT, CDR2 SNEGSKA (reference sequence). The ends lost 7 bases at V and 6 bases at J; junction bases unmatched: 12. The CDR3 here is CSVLGLAEAGEQYF. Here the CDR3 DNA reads TGCAGTGTTCTAGGACTAGCGGAGGCCGGCGAGCAGTACTTC.

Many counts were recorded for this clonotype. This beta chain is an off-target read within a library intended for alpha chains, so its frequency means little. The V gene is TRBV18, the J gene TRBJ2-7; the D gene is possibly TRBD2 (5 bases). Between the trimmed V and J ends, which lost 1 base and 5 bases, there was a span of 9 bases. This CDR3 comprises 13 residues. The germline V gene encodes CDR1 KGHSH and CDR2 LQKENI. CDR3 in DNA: TGTGCCAGCTCACCACTCCTAGCCCACGAGCAGTACTTC. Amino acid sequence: CASSPLLAHEQYF.

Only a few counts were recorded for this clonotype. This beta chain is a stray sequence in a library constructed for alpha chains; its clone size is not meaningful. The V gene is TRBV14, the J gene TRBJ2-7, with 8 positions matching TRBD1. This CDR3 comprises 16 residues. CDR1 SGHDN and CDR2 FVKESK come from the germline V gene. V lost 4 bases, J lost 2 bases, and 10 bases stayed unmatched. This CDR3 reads CASSLLRTGSPYEQYF. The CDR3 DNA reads TGTGCCAGCAGCCTTCTCAGGACAGGGAGTCCCTACGAGCAGTACTTC.

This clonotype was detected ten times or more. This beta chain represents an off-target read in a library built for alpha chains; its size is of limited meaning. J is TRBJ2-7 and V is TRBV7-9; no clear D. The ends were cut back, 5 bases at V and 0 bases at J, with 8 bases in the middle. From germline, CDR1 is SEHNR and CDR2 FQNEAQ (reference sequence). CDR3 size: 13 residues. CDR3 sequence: CASSHKSSYEQYF. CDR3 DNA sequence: TGTGCCAGCAGCCACAAAAGCTCCTACGAGCAGTACTTC.